This T cell receptor (beta chain) stems from a study of graft-versus-host responses after intestinal transplantation. Study context: Recipients underwent multivisceral, liver-intestinal, or isolated intestinal transplants. The study, taken as a whole, reports: Levels of circulating GvH clones at their peak were associated with early post-transplant HvG declines. Graft-donor T cell macrochimerism in patients accompanied high graft-versus-host to host-versus-graft clonal ratios in allografts.

The repertoire was sequenced with immunoSEQ multiplex PCR; TCRdb's copy has only in-frame clones and lacks some. The sample has some 13,000 clones; 70% to 90% are singletons. The CDR3 extends over 13 amino acids. Germline values: CDR1 MNHNY, CDR2 SVGAGI (reference sequence). V was pared by 0 bases and J by 10 bases, with 12 bases between. Details on this clone: Its antigen remains unidentified.

The genes are TRBV6-6 and TRBJ1-1, with a possible D match to TRBD1 (5 bases). The sequence was obtained from a human patient who received an intestinal transplant, so some T cells may come from the graft donor. The sequenced sample was PBMCs, obtained after intestinal transplantation. CDR3 nucleotide sequence: TGTGCCAGCAGTTACTCGACCGGTGGGGGAGCTTTCTTT. Translated: CASSYSTGGGAFF.